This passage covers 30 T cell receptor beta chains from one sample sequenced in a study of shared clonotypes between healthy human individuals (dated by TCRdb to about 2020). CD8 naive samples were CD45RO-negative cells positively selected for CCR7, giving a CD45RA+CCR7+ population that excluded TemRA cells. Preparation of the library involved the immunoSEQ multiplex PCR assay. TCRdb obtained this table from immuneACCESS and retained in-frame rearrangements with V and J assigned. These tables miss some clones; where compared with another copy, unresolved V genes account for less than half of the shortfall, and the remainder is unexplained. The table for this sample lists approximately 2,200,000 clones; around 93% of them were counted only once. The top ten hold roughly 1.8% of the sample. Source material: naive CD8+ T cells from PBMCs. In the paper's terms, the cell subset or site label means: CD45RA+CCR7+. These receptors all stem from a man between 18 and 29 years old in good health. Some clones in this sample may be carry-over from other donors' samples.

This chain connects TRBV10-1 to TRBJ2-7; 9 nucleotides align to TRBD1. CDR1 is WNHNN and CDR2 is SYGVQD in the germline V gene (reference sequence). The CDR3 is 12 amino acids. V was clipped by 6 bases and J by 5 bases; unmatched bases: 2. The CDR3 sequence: CASSGTGNEQYF. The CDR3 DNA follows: TGCGCCAGCAGCGGGACAGGGAACGAGCAGTACTTC.

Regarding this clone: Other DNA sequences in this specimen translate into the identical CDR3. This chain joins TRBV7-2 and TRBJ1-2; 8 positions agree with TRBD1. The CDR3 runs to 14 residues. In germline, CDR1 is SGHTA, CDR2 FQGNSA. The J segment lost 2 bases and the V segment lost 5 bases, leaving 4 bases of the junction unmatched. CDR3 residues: CASSPRTGNYGYTF. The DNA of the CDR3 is TGTGCCAGCAGCCCCAGGACAGGGAACTATGGCTACACCTTC. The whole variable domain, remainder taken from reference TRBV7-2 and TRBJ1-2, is GAGVSQSPSNKVTEKGKDVELRCDPISGHTALYWYRQSLGQGLEFLIYFQGNSAPDKSGLPSDRFSAERTGGSVSTLTIQRTQQEDSAVYLCASSPRTGNYGYTFGSGTRLTVV.

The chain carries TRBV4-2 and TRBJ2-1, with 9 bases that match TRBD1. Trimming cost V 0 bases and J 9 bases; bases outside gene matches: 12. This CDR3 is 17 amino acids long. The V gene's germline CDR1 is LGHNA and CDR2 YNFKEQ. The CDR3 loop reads CASSQDPSIQGAIEQFF. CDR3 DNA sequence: TGTGCCAGCAGCCAAGATCCAAGCATACAGGGGGCGATTGAGCAGTTCTTC.

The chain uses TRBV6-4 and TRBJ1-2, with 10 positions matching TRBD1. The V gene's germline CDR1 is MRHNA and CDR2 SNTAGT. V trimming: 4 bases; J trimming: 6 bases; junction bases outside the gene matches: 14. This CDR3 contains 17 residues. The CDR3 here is CASSVSFYGTGDHGYTF. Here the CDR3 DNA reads TGTGCCAGCAGTGTAAGCTTTTACGGGACAGGGGACCATGGCTACACCTTC.

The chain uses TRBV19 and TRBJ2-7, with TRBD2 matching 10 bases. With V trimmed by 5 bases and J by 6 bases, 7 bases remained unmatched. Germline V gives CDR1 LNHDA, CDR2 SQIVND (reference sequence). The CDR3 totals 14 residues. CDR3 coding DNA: TGTGCCAGTAGTTCTCTAGCGGGAGCGGGCGAGCAGTACTTC. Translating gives CASSSLAGAGEQYF.

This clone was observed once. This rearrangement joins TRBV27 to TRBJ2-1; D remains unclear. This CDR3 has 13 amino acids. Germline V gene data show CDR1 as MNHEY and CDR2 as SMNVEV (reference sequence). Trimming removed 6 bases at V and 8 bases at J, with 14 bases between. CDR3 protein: CASRQNLRDEQFF. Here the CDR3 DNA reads TGTGCCAGCAGGCAAAACCTCCGGGATGAGCAGTTCTTC.

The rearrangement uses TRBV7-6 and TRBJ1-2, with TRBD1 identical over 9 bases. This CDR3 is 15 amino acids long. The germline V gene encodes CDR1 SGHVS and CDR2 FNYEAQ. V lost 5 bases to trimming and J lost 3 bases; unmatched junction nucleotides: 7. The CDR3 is CASSPRQGEYYGYTF. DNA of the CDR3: TGTGCCAGCAGCCCGAGACAGGGGGAATACTATGGCTACACCTTC.

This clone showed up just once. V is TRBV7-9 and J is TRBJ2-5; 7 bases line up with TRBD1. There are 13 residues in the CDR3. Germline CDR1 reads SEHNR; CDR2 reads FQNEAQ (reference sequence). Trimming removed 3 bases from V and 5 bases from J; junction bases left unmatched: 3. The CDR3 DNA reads TGTGCCAGCAGCTTCGCCAGGGGGGAGACCCAGTACTTC. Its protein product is CASSFARGETQYF.

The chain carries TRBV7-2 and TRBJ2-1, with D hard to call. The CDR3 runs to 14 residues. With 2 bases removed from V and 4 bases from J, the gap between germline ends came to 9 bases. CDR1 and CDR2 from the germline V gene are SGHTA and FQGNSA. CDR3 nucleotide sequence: TGTGCCAGCAGCTTAAGGACCAGATACAATGAGCAGTTCTTC. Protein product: CASSLRTRYNEQFF.

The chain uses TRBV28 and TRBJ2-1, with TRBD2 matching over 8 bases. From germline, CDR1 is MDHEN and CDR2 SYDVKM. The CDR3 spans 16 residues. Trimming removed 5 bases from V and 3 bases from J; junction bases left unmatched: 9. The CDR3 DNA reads TGTGCCAGCAGTACCCTCAGCGGGAGAATCTACAATGAGCAGTTCTTC. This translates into CASSTLSGRIYNEQFF.

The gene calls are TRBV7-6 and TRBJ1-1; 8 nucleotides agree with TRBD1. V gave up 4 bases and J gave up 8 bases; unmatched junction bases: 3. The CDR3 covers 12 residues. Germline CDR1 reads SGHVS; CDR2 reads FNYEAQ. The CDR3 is CASSYGQGEAFF. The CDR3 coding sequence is TGTGCCAGCAGCTACGGACAGGGCGAAGCTTTCTTT.

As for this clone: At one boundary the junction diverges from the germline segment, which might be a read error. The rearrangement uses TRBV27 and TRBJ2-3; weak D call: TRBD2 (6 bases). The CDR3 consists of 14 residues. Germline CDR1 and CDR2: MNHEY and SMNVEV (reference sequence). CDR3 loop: CASSISRDFDTQYF. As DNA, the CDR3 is TGTGCCAGCAGTATATCGCGGGATTTCGATACGCAGTATTTT.

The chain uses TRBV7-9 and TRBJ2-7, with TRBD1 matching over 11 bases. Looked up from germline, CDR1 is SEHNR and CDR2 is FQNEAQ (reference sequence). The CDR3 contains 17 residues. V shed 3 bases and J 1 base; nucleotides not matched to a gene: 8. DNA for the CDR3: TGTGCCAGCAGCTTCTTGCCCGGGACAGGGGGATCCTACGAGCAGTACTTC. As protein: CASSFLPGTGGSYEQYF.

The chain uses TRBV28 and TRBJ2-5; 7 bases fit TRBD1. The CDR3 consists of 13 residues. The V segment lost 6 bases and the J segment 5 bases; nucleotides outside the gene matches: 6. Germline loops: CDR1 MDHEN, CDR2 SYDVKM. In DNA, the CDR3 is TGTGCCAGCAGGAGACAGGGATGGGAGACCCAGTACTTC. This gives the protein CASRRQGWETQYF. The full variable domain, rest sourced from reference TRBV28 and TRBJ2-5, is DVKVTQSSRYLVKRTGEKVFLECVQDMDHENMFWYRQDPGLGLRLIYFSYDVKMKEKGDIPEGYSVSREKKERFSLILESASTNQTSMYLCASRRQGWETQYFGPGTRLLVL.

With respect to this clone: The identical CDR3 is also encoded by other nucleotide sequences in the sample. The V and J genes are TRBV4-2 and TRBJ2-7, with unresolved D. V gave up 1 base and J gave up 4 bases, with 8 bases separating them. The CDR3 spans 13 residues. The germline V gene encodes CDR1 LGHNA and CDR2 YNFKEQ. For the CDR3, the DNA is TGTGCCAGCAGCCAAGCGGTGTGGTACGAGCAGTACTTC. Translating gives CASSQAVWYEQYF.

The CDR3 spells CASSSSSGGTYEQYF. Here the CDR3 DNA reads TGCGCCAGCAGCTCCTCTAGCGGGGGAACCTACGAGCAGTACTTC. The V gene is TRBV5-1, the J gene TRBJ2-7; 10 bases fit TRBD2. The V gene's germline CDR1 is SGHRS and CDR2 YFSETQ. V lost 3 bases to trimming and J lost 2 bases; unmatched junction nucleotides: 5. This CDR3 spans 15 amino acids.

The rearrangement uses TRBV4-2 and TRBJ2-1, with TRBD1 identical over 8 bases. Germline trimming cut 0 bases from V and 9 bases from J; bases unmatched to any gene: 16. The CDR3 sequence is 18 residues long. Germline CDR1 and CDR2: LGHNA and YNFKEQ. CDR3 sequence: CASSQDLGTGAMGGEQFF. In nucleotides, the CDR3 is TGTGCCAGCAGCCAAGACCTCGGGACAGGCGCTATGGGTGGTGAGCAGTTCTTC.

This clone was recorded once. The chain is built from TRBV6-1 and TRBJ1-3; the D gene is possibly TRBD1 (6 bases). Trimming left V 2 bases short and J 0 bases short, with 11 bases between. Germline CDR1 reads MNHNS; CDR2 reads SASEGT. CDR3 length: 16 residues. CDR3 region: CASSEYGGHSGNTIYF. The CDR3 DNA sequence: TGTGCCAGCAGTGAATACGGGGGGCACTCTGGAAACACCATATATTTT.

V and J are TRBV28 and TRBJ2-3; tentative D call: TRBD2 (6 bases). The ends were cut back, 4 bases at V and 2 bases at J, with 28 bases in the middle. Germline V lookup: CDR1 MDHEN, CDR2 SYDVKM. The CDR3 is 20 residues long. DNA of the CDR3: TGTGCCAGCAGTTCCCCTGTCCTTTTTAGCGGAATCTACTCCACAGATACGCAGTATTTT. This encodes CASSSPVLFSGIYSTDTQYF.

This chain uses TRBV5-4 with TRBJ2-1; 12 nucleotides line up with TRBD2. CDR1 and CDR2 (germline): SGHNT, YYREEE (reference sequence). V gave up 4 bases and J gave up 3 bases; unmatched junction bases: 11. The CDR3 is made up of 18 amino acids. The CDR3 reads CASSLLAGGVLSYNEQFF. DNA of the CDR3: TGTGCCAGCAGCCTACTAGCGGGAGGCGTTCTCAGCTACAATGAGCAGTTCTTC.

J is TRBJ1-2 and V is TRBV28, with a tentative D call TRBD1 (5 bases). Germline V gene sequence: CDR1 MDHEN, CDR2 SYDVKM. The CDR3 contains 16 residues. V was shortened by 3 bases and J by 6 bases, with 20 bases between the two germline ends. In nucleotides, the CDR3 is TGTGCCAGCAGTTTCCCAACCTGGGGCAGGGAGGATGGCTACACCTTC. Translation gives CASSFPTWGREDGYTF.

The CDR3 DNA is TGTGCCAGCAGCGTCCAGGGTGAGCAGTTCTTC. It specifies CASSVQGEQFF. The J gene is TRBJ2-1, the V gene TRBV13; TRBD1 is a possible D gene (5 bases). The CDR3 sequence is 11 residues long. The V gene lost 5 bases and the J gene lost 9 bases, with 8 bases spanning the gap. Germline V gene data show CDR1 as PRHDT and CDR2 as FYEKMQ (reference sequence).

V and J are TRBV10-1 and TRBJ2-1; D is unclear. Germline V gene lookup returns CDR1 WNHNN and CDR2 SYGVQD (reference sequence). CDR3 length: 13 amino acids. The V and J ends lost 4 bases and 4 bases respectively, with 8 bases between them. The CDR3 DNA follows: TGCGCCAGCAGTGGGCGGCTATACAATGAGCAGTTCTTC. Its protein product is CASSGRLYNEQFF.

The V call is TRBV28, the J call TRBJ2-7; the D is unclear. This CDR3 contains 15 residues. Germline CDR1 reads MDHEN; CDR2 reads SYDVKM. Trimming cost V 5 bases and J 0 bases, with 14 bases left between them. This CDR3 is CASSHGPNSSYEQYF. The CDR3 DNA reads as TGTGCCAGCAGTCACGGGCCAAATAGCTCCTACGAGCAGTACTTC.

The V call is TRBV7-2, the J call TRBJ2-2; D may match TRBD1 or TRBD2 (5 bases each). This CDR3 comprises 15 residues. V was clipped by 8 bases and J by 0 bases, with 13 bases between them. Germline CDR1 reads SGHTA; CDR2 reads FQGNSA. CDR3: CASVYGTTNTGELFF. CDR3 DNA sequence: TGTGCCAGCGTTTATGGGACCACGAACACCGGGGAGCTGTTTTTT.

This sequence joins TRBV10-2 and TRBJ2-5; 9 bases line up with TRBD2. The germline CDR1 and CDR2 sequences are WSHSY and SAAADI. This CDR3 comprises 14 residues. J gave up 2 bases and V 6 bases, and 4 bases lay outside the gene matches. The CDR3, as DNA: TGCGCCAGCAGCCTAGCGGGAAGGCAAGAGACCCAGTACTTC. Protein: CASSLAGRQETQYF.

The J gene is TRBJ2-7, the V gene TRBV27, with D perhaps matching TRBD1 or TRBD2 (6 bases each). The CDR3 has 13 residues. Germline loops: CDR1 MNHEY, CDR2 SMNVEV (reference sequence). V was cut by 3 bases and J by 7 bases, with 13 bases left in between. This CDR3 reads CASSLTGAREQYF. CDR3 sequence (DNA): TGTGCCAGCAGTTTGACGGGGGCGAGGGAGCAGTACTTC.

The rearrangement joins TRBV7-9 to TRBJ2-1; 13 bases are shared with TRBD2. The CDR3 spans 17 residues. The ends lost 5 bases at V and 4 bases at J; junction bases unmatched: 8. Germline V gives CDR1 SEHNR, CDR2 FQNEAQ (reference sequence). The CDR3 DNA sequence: TGTGCCAGCAGCCCGAGGACTAGCGGGGGCCCTTACAATGAGCAGTTCTTC. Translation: CASSPRTSGGPYNEQFF.

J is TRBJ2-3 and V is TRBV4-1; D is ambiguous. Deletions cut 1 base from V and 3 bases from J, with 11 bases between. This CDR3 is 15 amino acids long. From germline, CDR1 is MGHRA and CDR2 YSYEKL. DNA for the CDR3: TGCGCCAGCAGCCAAGTTATCGTAAAAACAGATACGCAGTATTTT. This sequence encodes CASSQVIVKTDTQYF.

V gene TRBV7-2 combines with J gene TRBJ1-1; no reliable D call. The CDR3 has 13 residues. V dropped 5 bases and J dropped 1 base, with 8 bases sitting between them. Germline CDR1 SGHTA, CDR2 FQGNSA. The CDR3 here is CASSLSGNTEAFF. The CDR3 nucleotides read TGTGCCAGCAGCCTTAGCGGGAACACTGAAGCTTTCTTT.